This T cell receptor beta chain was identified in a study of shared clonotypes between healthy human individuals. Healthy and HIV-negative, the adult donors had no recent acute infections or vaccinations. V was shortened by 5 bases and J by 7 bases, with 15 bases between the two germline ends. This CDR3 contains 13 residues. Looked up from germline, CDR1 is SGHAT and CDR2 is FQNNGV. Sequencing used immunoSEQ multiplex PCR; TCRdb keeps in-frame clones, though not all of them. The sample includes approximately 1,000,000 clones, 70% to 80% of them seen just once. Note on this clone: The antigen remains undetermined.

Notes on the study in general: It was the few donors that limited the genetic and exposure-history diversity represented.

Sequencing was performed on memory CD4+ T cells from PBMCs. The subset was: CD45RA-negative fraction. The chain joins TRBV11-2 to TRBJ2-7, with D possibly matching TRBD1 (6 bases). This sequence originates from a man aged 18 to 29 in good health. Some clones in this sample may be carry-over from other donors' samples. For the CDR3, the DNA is TGTGCCAGCAGCGCCACAGGGCCTGGTGAGCAGTACTTC. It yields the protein CASSATGPGEQYF.